This record covers a single T cell receptor beta chain. Methods used by the authors: Estimation of nucleated cell counts was performed using reference gene primer amplification. Profiling relied on immunoSEQ multiplex PCR, and the TCRdb table lists in-frame clones only, not all of them. D and trimming come from the DNA, and the V and J calls and clone size come from that table. The table includes 370,000 or so clones, roughly four fifths detected once. This record belongs to a study of blood T cell repertoires in COVID-19. Looking at the study overall: Samples representing acute and convalescent COVID-19 were sourced from the United States, Italy and Spain. T cells, B-cell-depleted T cells, or PBMCs provided the cDNA or gDNA that served as material.

Germline CDR1 LGHDT, CDR2 YNNKEL (reference sequence). Trimming took off 4 bases at V and 2 bases at J, with 19 bases between the two ends. The CDR3 spans 17 residues. The sample was peripheral blood. This receptor was obtained from a human donor with acute or convalescent COVID-19. The donor label of this sample is uncertain. The chain employs TRBV3-1 (or the pseudogene TRBV3-2) and TRBJ2-3, with a possible D match to TRBD1 (6 bases). The CDR3 bases are TGTGCCAGCAGCCTCTACACCTCAGGGGACCTCACAGATACGCAGTATTTT. Encoded protein: CASSLYTSGDLTDTQYF.